A selection of T cell receptor beta chains follows, all from one sample in a study of blood T cell repertoires in COVID-19. TCRdb keeps only in-frame clones here, not all; method: immunoSEQ multiplex PCR. Of hundreds of thousands of clones listed, roughly 91% are singletons. Sequencing used peripheral blood. All receptors come from a woman in her thirties with acute or convalescent COVID-19. The conserved cysteine and the conserved F or W are not part of the CDR3 here. D genes are given only for firm matches. Clone size appears in some rows only: once, few, many, or a class for an expanded clone.

length: 14
J: TRBJ1-6
size: -
V: TRBV5-5
D: -
CDR3: ASSFRNSAQDSPLH

length: 13
J: TRBJ2-5
size: -
V: TRBV4-1
D: TRBD1
CDR3: ASSQDGGQGKTQY

length: 13
J: TRBJ1-6
size: -
V: TRBV15
D: -
CDR3: ATSRGETVNSPLH

length: 13
J: TRBJ1-3
size: -
V: TRBV6-2/TRBV6-3
D: TRBD1
CDR3: ASSDTGGPGNTIY

length: 13
J: TRBJ1-5
size: -
V: TRBV5-1
D: -
CDR3: ASSLVSGSNQPQH

length: 13
J: TRBJ1-3
size: once
V: TRBV6-5
D: -
CDR3: ASSPQAGKGNTIY

length: 11
J: TRBJ1-2
size: -
V: TRBV2
D: TRBD1
CDR3: ASSPGTGRGYT

length: 15
J: TRBJ2-1
size: -
V: TRBV7-9
D: TRBD2
CDR3: ASSSRLAGLPRNEQF

length: 9
J: TRBJ1-1
size: -
V: TRBV30
D: TRBD1
CDR3: AWRKTGGAF

length: 11
J: TRBJ2-2
size: -
V: TRBV10-3
D: -
CDR3: AISPLNTGELF

length: 13
J: TRBJ2-5
size: -
V: TRBV27
D: TRBD2
CDR3: ASRYTGGPEETQY

length: 16
J: TRBJ2-2
size: -
V: TRBV4-1
D: TRBD2
CDR3: ASSPSLGAGGTPGELF

length: 17
J: TRBJ1-1
size: -
V: TRBV2
D: TRBD1
CDR3: ASSEDPADRGDLNTEAF

length: 12
J: TRBJ2-2
size: -
V: TRBV5-1
D: TRBD2
CDR3: ASSRERGTGELF

length: 10
J: TRBJ2-1
size: -
V: TRBV6-5
D: -
CDR3: ASSRSLDEQF

length: 14
J: TRBJ2-1
size: -
V: TRBV7-2
D: -
CDR3: ASSPNTRTVVDEQF

length: 14
J: TRBJ1-5
size: -
V: TRBV28
D: -
CDR3: ASSLKARAGNQPQH

length: 13
J: TRBJ2-7
size: -
V: TRBV14
D: TRBD2
CDR3: ASSQDFGGIYEQY

length: 12
J: TRBJ1-1
size: -
V: TRBV10-1
D: TRBD1
CDR3: AGDPPGTGPEAF

length: 12
J: TRBJ1-1
size: -
V: TRBV5-1
D: -
CDR3: ASSGTLKDSEAF

length: 12
J: TRBJ2-5
size: -
V: TRBV3-1/TRBV3-2
D: -
CDR3: ASSQGGWGETQY

length: 12
J: TRBJ1-1
size: -
V: TRBV28
D: -
CDR3: ASSEGGVSTEAF

length: 12
J: TRBJ2-3
size: -
V: TRBV3-1/TRBV3-2
D: -
CDR3: ASSQVSRTDTQY

length: 14
J: TRBJ2-5
size: -
V: TRBV9
D: TRBD2
CDR3: ASSVGTSGDQETQY

length: 16
J: TRBJ1-5
size: -
V: TRBV19
D: -
CDR3: ASSPDGSLIFGDQPQH

length: 13
J: TRBJ2-7
size: -
V: TRBV7-8
D: -
CDR3: ASSLVQVSSYEQY

length: 13
J: TRBJ2-5
size: -
V: TRBV28
D: -
CDR3: ASGRSGSYQETQY

length: 11
J: TRBJ1-1
size: -
V: TRBV18
D: -
CDR3: ASSPGGNTEAF

length: 13
J: TRBJ1-5
size: -
V: TRBV5-8
D: -
CDR3: ASSAGTYSNQPQH

length: 12
J: TRBJ2-5
size: -
V: TRBV6-5
D: TRBD2
CDR3: ASSSPPSGETQY

length: 15
J: TRBJ2-5
size: -
V: TRBV5-1
D: TRBD2
CDR3: ASSLDGGTFLQETQY

length: 14
J: TRBJ2-7
size: -
V: TRBV5-1
D: -
CDR3: ASSLGSSQATYEQY

length: 15
J: TRBJ2-5
size: -
V: TRBV5-6
D: TRBD2
CDR3: ASSLPPGLAGEETQY

length: 10
J: TRBJ1-5
size: -
V: TRBV6-6
D: -
CDR3: ASSEGGQPQH